These 26 T cell receptor beta chains were sequenced from one sample in a study of Ad26.COV2.S vaccination and SARS-CoV-2 variants. The method was immunoSEQ multiplex PCR; TCRdb's version includes in-frame clones alone and lacks a portion of them. The sample records about 460,000 clones, 89% being singletons. Treatment noted: around 19 received Ad26.COV2.S at low or high dose, single or two shots; a few received placebo; per-sample allocation not given. Day 63 after the first vaccine or placebo injection was the time point for sampling. The sample in question was peripheral blood, obtained in a trial of Ad26.COV2.S vaccine versus placebo. The receptor set was obtained from a person between 18 and 59 years old who received the Ad26.COV2.S COVID-19 vaccine or a placebo.

The chain uses TRBV28 and TRBJ2-7; TRBD1 aligns across 9 bases. Losses at the gene ends were 6 bases for V and 4 bases for J; bases not matched to a gene: 16. The CDR3 spans 17 residues. CDR1 is MDHEN and CDR2 is SYDVKM in the germline V gene. CDR3 coding DNA: TGTGCCAGCAGGACACGGGAGCTCGACAGGGGGTTTTACGAGCAGTACTTC. Protein product: CASRTRELDRGFYEQYF.

J is TRBJ2-6 and V is TRBV28; 12 positions match TRBD1. Germline CDR1 reads MDHEN; CDR2 reads SYDVKM. Trimming at V came to 3 bases and at J to 2 bases, leaving 5 bases not matched to a gene. This CDR3 is 18 amino acids long. CDR3: CASSLIGDRGPGANVLTF. The CDR3 coding sequence is TGTGCCAGCAGTTTGATTGGGGACAGGGGGCCTGGGGCCAACGTCCTGACTTTC.

The rearrangement links TRBV9 to TRBJ2-2; D is ambiguous. The CDR3 extends over 12 amino acids. V shed 4 bases and J shed 1 base, with 2 bases lying between them. In germline, CDR1 is SGDLS, CDR2 YYNGEE. The CDR3 region is CASSKNTGELFF. The CDR3 DNA is TGTGCCAGCAGCAAGAACACCGGGGAGCTGTTTTTT.

This clone has a single count. The sample contains more than one DNA sequence encoding this CDR3. The chain employs TRBV18 and TRBJ2-7; tentative D call: TRBD1 (6 bases). CDR3 length equals 13 residues. V was clipped by 1 base and J by 2 bases, with 6 bases between them. Germline V lookup: CDR1 KGHSH, CDR2 LQKENI. The CDR3 nucleotides read TGTGCCAGCTCACCACGACAGGCCTACGAGCAGTACTTC. Translated, it gives CASSPRQAYEQYF.

CDR3 sequence (DNA): TGTGCCAGCAGTGAAGCGCTTCTTAGCGGGGTCCAAGAGACCCAGTACTTC. Its protein product is CASSEALLSGVQETQYF. V usage is TRBV2 and J usage is TRBJ2-5; 8 bases match TRBD2. The ends lost 0 bases at V and 1 base at J; junction bases unmatched: 7. Germline CDR1 SNHLY, CDR2 FYNNEI. The CDR3 runs 17 residues.

The gene calls are TRBV5-1 and TRBJ1-3, with D possibly matching TRBD1 (5 bases). Germline lookup yields CDR1 SGHRS and CDR2 YFSETQ. Trimming removed 1 base at V and 0 bases at J, with 11 bases between. The CDR3 spans 16 residues. The CDR3 DNA follows: TGCGCCAGCAGCTTGTCACTTGGGGGCTCTGGAAACACCATATATTTT. Translation gives CASSLSLGGSGNTIYF.

This rearrangement joins TRBV18 to TRBJ2-7; D not certain. Germline V gene data show CDR1 as KGHSH and CDR2 as LQKENI. The CDR3 extends over 16 amino acids. Trimming shortened V by 8 bases and J by 3 bases, and 23 bases separated the two germline ends. CDR3 loop: CASAHLARWPHYEQYF. CDR3 bases: TGTGCCAGCGCCCACCTGGCACGATGGCCTCACTACGAGCAGTACTTC.

The J gene is TRBJ2-3, the V gene TRBV29-1, with 13 bases matching TRBD2. Looked up from germline, CDR1 is SQVTM and CDR2 is ANQGSEA. CDR3 length: 14 amino acids. V dropped 6 bases and J dropped 3; count of bases not matched to a gene: 3. The DNA of the CDR3 is TGCAGCGTCGGACTAGCGGGAGAAACAGATACGCAGTATTTT. Its protein is CSVGLAGETDTQYF.

The V call is TRBV4-1, the J call TRBJ1-5, with D unresolved. CDR1 and CDR2 (germline): MGHRA, YSYEKL. The CDR3 loop spans 15 amino acids. V lost 5 bases and J lost 1, with 12 bases in between. The CDR3 region has the DNA TGCGCCAGCAGCGAGGGCCATAGCAGCAATCAGCCCCAGCATTTT. Its protein product is CASSEGHSSNQPQHF.

V gene TRBV6-6 combines with J gene TRBJ1-4; TRBD1 agrees at 7 bases. Per germline, CDR1 MNHNY and CDR2 SVGAGI (reference sequence). The V and J ends lost 1 base and 7 bases, in that order; junction bases with no gene match: 6. The CDR3 totals 15 residues. The CDR3 region is CASSYLPGTVEKLFF. As DNA, the CDR3 is TGTGCCAGCAGTTACTTACCCGGGACAGTTGAAAAACTGTTTTTT.

V is TRBV19 and J is TRBJ2-7; TRBD2 aligns across 8 bases. With 10 bases clipped from V and 3 bases from J, the junction kept 14 bases outside the gene matches. The CDR3 runs to 15 residues. CDR1 is LNHDA and CDR2 is SQIVND in the germline V gene (reference sequence). For the CDR3, the DNA is TGTGCCATGTTCCAAGAGCGGGAGAGCAGCTACGAGCAGTACTTC. This encodes CAMFQERESSYEQYF.

V is TRBV5-8 and J is TRBJ1-2, with TRBD1 matching 7 bases. CDR3 length: 13 residues. With V trimmed by 4 bases and J by 7 bases, 7 bases remained unmatched. From germline, CDR1 is SGHTS and CDR2 YDEGEE. In DNA, the CDR3 is TGTGCCAGCAGCCAGGACAGGCCCCGTGGCTACACCTTC. As protein: CASSQDRPRGYTF. Full variable domain (missing parts from reference TRBV5-8 and TRBJ1-2): EAGVTQSPTHLIKTRGQQATLRCSPISGHTSVYWYQQALGLGLQFLLWYDEGEERNRGNFPPRFSGRQFPNYSSELNVNALELEDSALYLCASSQDRPRGYTFGSGTRLTVV.

The rearrangement links TRBV4-3 to TRBJ2-1; D possibly uses TRBD1 or TRBD2 (5 bases each). The V gene lost 1 base and the J gene lost 4 bases, with 11 bases spanning the gap. Germline V CDR1 and CDR2: LGHNA, YSLEER. The CDR3 loop spans 15 amino acids. CDR3 in amino acids: CASSQARGWYNEQFF. The CDR3 nucleotides are TGCGCCAGCAGCCAAGCCCGGGGCTGGTACAATGAGCAGTTCTTC.

The J gene is TRBJ2-2, the V gene TRBV21-1; the table calls TRBD1, which could not be checked here. TRBV21-1 is recorded as a pseudogene. The CDR3 loop spans 19 amino acids. The CDR3: CASSKVRGEAGTNTGELFF. For the CDR3, the DNA is TGTGCCAGCAGCAAAGTTCGTGGCGAGGCAGGGACGAACACCGGGGAGCTGTTTTTT.

On this clone: This sample also contains other DNA sequences that code for the same CDR3. The CDR3 sequence: CASSDNLLQGGYTF. The CDR3 nucleotides are TGTGCCAGCAGTGATAACCTGTTACAGGGCGGCTACACCTTC. V gene TRBV2 combines with J gene TRBJ1-2, with a possible D match to TRBD1 (6 bases). The CDR3 covers 14 residues. The germline V gene encodes CDR1 SNHLY and CDR2 FYNNEI. The V gene lost 3 bases and the J gene lost 8 bases, with 16 bases spanning the gap.

This sequence joins TRBV27 and TRBJ2-7; D is undetermined. This CDR3 comprises 11 residues. Germline V gene lookup returns CDR1 MNHEY and CDR2 SMNVEV (reference sequence). The V gene lost 5 bases and the J gene lost 6 bases, with 8 bases spanning the gap. The CDR3 coding sequence is TGTGCCAGCAGTCCCCTGCGCGAGCAGTACTTC. It encodes CASSPLREQYF.

V usage is TRBV7-2 and J usage is TRBJ2-7; tentative D call: TRBD2 (6 bases). Trimming left V 0 bases short and J 0 bases short, with 24 bases between. The CDR3 spans 20 residues. Germline V gene data show CDR1 as SGHTA and CDR2 as FQGNSA. CDR3 residues: CASSLAGLVLATPSSYEQYF. The CDR3 nucleotides are TGTGCCAGCAGCTTAGCGGGGCTGGTCCTAGCGACACCGAGCTCCTACGAGCAGTACTTC.

The chain carries TRBV11-2 and TRBJ1-2; D not resolved. Between the trimmed V and J ends, which lost 5 bases and 6 bases, there was a span of 16 bases. The CDR3 extends over 14 amino acids. CDR1 and CDR2 from the germline V gene are SGHAT and FQNNGV. DNA of the CDR3: TGTGCCAGCAGCCTTAGATCAGGAATGGATGGCTACACCTTC. Translating it yields CASSLRSGMDGYTF. Full variable domain (outside the CDR3, taken from reference TRBV11-2 and TRBJ1-2): EAGVAQSPRYKIIEKRQSVAFWCNPISGHATLYWYQQILGQGPKLLIQFQNNGVVDDSQLPKDRFSAERLKGVDSTLKIQPAKLEDSAVYLCASSLRSGMDGYTFGSGTRLTVV.

The V call is TRBV18, the J call TRBJ1-3, with TRBD1 identical over 7 bases. The V segment lost 3 bases and the J segment 0 bases; nucleotides outside the gene matches: 11. Germline CDR1 KGHSH, CDR2 LQKENI. This CDR3 contains 18 residues. The CDR3 sequence is CASSPSLTGPYSGNTIYF. CDR3 coding DNA: TGTGCCAGCTCACCTTCCCTGACAGGGCCTTACTCTGGAAACACCATATATTTT.

The chain recombines TRBV18 with TRBJ2-1; 12 bases agree with TRBD2. Germline CDR1 is KGHSH and CDR2 is LQKENI. V trimming: 6 bases; J trimming: 9 bases; junction bases outside the gene matches: 6. This CDR3 contains 14 residues. DNA of the CDR3: TGTGCCAGCTCCAGACTAGCGGGAGAAAGTGAGCAGTTCTTC. Translating it yields CASSRLAGESEQFF.

The rearrangement joins TRBV7-9 to TRBJ2-1, with TRBD2 matching over 8 bases. V lost 8 bases to trimming and J lost 9 bases; unmatched junction nucleotides: 12. The CDR3 is 14 amino acids. Per the germline V gene, CDR1 is SEHNR and CDR2 is FQNEAQ (reference sequence). The CDR3 DNA reads TGTGCCAGCGAACTAGCGGCCGTTCTTGGTGAGCAGTTCTTC. It translates to CASELAAVLGEQFF.

This CDR3 reads CASSERGTSNEKLFF. CDR3 DNA: TGTGCCAGCAGTGAAAGGGGGACTTCAAATGAAAAACTGTTTTTT. The rearrangement joins TRBV2 to TRBJ1-4; tentative D call: TRBD1 (6 bases). The CDR3 spans 15 residues. Between the trimmed V and J ends, which lost 2 bases and 5 bases, there was a span of 12 bases. Germline CDR1 reads SNHLY; CDR2 reads FYNNEI.

The V and J genes are TRBV28 and TRBJ1-5, with D tentatively TRBD1 (5 bases). CDR1 and CDR2 from the germline V gene are MDHEN and SYDVKM. Trimming pared 4 bases from V and 3 bases from J, leaving 13 bases between. The CDR3 loop spans 15 amino acids. The CDR3 reads CASSSSDRFNQPQHF. The CDR3 bases are TGTGCCAGCAGTTCTTCAGACAGATTCAATCAGCCCCAGCATTTT.

The chain joins TRBV5-8 to TRBJ2-5, with 12 bases aligning to TRBD2. V lost 4 bases and J lost 5; bases outside the gene matches: 12. CDR3 length equals 17 residues. Germline values: CDR1 SGHTS, CDR2 YDEGEE. The CDR3, as DNA: TGTGCCAGCAGCCCGCCGACTAGCGGGAGATCCGGGGAGACCCAGTACTTC. Amino acids: CASSPPTSGRSGETQYF.

The V and J genes are TRBV6-2 or TRBV6-3 and TRBJ2-7; TRBD1 matches 11 bases. This CDR3 spans 15 amino acids. Germline values: CDR1 MNHEY, CDR2 SVGEGT. Unmatched junction bases numbered 1, after V lost 0 bases and J lost 3 bases. The CDR3 DNA is TGTGCCAGCAGTTACTCCGGGACAGGGGGCTACGAGCAGTACTTC. Translation: CASSYSGTGGYEQYF.

This clone was seen a handful of times. The J gene is TRBJ1-6, the V gene TRBV7-9, with D perhaps matching TRBD1 (5 bases). Germline CDR1 reads SEHNR; CDR2 reads FQNEAQ (reference sequence). The CDR3 totals 13 residues. Trimming cost V 5 bases and J 9 bases, with 11 bases left between them. CDR3 sequence (DNA): TGTGCCAGCAGCGTGGGGACTACTTCACCCCTCCACTTT. This translates into CASSVGTTSPLHF.